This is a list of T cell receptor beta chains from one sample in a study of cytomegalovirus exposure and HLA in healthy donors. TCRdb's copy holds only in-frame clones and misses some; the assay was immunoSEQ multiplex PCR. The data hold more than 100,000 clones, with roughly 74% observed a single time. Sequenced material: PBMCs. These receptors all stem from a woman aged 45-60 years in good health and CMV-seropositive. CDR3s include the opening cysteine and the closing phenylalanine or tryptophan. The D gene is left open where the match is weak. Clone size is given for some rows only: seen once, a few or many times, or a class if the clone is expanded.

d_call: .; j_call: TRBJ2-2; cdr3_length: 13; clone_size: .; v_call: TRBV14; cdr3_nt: TGTGCCAGCAGCCAAGTGGCGGCCGGGGAGCTGTTTTTT; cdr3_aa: CASSQVAAGELFF
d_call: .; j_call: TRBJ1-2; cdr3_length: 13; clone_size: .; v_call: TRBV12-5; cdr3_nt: TGTGCTAGTGGTTTGTTAGTAAATTATGGCTACACCTTC; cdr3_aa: CASGLLVNYGYTF
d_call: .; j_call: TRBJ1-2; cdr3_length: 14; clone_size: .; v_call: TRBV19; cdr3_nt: TGTGCCAGTAGTATCCAGACGGGACATCGTGGCTACACCTTC; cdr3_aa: CASSIQTGHRGYTF
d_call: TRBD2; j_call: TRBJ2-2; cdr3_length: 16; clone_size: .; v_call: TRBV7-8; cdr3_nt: TGTGCCAGCAGCCCGTGGGTAGCGGGGGAGACCGGGGAGCTGTTTTTT; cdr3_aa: CASSPWVAGETGELFF
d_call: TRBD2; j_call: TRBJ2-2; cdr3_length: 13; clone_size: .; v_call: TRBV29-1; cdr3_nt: TGCAGCGCCGGACTAGCAGTCACCGGGGAGCTGTTTTTT; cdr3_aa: CSAGLAVTGELFF
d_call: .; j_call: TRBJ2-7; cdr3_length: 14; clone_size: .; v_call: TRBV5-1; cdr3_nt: TGCGCCAGCAGCTTGGAAAGGACAAATTACGAGCAGTACTTC; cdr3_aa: CASSLERTNYEQYF
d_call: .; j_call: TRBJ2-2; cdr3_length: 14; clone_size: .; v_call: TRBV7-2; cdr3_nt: TGTGCCAGCAGCTTACAACCAGGGGCCGGGGAGCTGTTTTTT; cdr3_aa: CASSLQPGAGELFF
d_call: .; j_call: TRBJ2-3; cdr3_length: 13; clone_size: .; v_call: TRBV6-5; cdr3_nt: TGTGCCAGCAGGACAGGCGTCGCAGATACGCAGTATTTT; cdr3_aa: CASRTGVADTQYF
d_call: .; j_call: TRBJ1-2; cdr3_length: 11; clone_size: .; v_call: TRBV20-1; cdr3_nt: TGCAGTGCTAGAGGTCGCTATGGCTACACCTTC; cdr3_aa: CSARGRYGYTF
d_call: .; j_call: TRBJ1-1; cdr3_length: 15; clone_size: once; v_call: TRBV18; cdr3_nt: TGTGCCAGCTCTCCCCCCGGGGTGGTGAACACTGAAGCTTTCTTT; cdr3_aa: CASSPPGVVNTEAFF
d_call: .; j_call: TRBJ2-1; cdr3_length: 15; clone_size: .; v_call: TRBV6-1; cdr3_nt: TGTGCCAGCAGAAGCCAGGGGGGTACCCGGAATGAGCAGTTCTTC; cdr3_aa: CASRSQGGTRNEQFF
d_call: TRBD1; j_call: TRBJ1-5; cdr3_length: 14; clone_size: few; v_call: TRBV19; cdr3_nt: TGTGCCAGTAGCCGGGACAGGGGGAATCAGCCCCAGCATTTT; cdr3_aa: CASSRDRGNQPQHF
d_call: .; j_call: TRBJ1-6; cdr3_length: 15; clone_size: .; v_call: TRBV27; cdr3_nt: TGTGCCAGCAGTTACGGAAGGAGAGGTCACTCACCCCTCCACTTT; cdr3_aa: CASSYGRRGHSPLHF
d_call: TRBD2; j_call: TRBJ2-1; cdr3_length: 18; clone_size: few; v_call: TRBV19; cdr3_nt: TGTGCCAGTAGCACCCCCCCAGCGGGGGTTGTCAAGGACAATGAGCAGTTCTTC; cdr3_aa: CASSTPPAGVVKDNEQFF
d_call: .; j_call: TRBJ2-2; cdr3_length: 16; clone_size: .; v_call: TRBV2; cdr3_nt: TGTGCCAGCAGGCGGGGCCGCGGGTCCTCGACCCAGGAGCTGTTTTTT; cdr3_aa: CASRRGRGSSTQELFF
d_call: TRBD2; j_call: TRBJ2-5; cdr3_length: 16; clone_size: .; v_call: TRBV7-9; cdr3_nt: TGTGCCAGCAGCTCCACGACTAGCGGGGGGGGCCGGACCCAGTACTTC; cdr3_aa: CASSSTTSGGGRTQYF
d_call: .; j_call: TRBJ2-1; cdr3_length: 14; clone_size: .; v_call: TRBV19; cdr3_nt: TGTGCCAGTAGCCCCAGGGGGGTGGGAGATGAGCAGTTCTTC; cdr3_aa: CASSPRGVGDEQFF
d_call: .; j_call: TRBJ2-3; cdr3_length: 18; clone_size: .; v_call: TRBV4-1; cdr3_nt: TGCGCCAGCAGCCAACCAAAGGTGCACGACACGCCGCGAGATACGCAGTATTTT; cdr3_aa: CASSQPKVHDTPRDTQYF
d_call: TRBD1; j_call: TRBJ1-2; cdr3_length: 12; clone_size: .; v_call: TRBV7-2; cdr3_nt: TGTGCCAGCAGCCCCGACAGGGTTGGCTACACCTTC; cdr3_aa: CASSPDRVGYTF
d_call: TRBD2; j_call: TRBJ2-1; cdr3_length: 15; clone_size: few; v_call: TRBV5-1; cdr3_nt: TGCGCCAGCAGCCCGCTAGCGGGGGGGATTAATGAGCAGTTCTTC; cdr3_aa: CASSPLAGGINEQFF
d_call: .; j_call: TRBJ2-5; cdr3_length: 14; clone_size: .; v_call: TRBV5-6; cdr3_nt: TGTGCCAGCAGCTGGCAGGGTCTACAAGAGACCCAGTACTTC; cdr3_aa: CASSWQGLQETQYF
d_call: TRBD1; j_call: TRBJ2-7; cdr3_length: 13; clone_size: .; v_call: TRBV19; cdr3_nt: TGTGCCAGTATGGGGGACAGCACCTACGAGCAGTACTTC; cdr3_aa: CASMGDSTYEQYF
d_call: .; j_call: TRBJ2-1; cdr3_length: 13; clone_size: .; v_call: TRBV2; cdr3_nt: TGTGCCAGCAGTAAAACTAGTTCGGATGAGCAGTTCTTC; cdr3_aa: CASSKTSSDEQFF
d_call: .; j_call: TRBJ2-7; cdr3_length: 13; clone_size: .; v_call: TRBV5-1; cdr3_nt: TGCGCCAGCAGCTTGATGGAGTCCGGCGAGCAGTACTTC; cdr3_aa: CASSLMESGEQYF
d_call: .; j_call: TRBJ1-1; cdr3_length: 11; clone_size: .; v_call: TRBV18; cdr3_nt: TGTGCCAGCTCATCGGCGGATTCAGCTTTCTTT; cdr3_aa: CASSSADSAFF
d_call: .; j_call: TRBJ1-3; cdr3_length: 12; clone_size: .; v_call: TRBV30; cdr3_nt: TGTGCCTGGAGTACGACAGTAAACACCATATATTTT; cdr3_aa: CAWSTTVNTIYF
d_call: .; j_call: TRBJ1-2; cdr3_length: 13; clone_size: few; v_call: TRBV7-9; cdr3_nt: TGTGCCAGCAGCTTAGGCGGGCCCGTCGGCTACACCTTC; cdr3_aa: CASSLGGPVGYTF
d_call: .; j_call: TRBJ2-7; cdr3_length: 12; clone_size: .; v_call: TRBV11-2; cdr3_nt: TGTGCCAGCAGCTTAGATACAGGGGAGCAGTACTTC; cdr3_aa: CASSLDTGEQYF
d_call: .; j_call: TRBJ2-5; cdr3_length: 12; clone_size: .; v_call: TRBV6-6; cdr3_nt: TGTGCCAGCAGTCAGGGGGGAGAGACCCAGTACTTC; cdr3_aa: CASSQGGETQYF
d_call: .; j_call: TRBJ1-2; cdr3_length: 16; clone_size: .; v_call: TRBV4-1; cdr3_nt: TGCGCCAGCAGCCAAGCGACGGCACAGACCTCCTATGGCTACACCTTC; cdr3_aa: CASSQATAQTSYGYTF
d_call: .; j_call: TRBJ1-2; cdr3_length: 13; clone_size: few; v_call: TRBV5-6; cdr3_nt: TGTGCCAGCAGCTTGGCTAGGAGGCGAGGCTACACCTTC; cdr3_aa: CASSLARRRGYTF
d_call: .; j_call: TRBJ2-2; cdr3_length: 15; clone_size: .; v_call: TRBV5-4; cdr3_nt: TGTGCCAGCAGCTGGGACTGGGCGACCACCGGGGAGCTGTTTTTT; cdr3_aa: CASSWDWATTGELFF
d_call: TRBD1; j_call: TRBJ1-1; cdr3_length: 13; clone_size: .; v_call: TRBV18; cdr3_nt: TGTGCCAGCTCACCGGGGACAGGGGACTCGGCTTTCTTT; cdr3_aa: CASSPGTGDSAFF
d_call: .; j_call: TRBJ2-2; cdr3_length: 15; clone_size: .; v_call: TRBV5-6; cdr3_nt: TGTGCCAGCAGCTTAGAGCTTATTAACACCGGGGAGCTGTTTTTT; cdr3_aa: CASSLELINTGELFF
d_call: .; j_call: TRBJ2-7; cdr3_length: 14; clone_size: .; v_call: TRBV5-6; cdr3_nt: TGTGCCAGCAGTTCGTTCAGGGACTCCTACGAGCAGTACTTC; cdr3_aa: CASSSFRDSYEQYF
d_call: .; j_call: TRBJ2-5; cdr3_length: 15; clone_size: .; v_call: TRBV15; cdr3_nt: TGTGCCACCAGCAGAGATGGACAGCCCGGGGAGACCCAGTACTTC; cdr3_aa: CATSRDGQPGETQYF
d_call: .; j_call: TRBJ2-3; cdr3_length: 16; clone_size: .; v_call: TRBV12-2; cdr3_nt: TGTGCAAGTCGCCACCCCCCCACAGGGACCACAGATACGCAGTATTTT; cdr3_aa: CASRHPPTGTTDTQYF
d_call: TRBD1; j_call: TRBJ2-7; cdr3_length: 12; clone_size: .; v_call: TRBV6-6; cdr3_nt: TGTGCCAGCAGTCGACAGGGTTACGAGCAGTACTTC; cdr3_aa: CASSRQGYEQYF
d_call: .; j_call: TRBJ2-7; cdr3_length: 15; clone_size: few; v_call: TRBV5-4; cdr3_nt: TGTGCCAGCAGCTTCGAACAGGCGAGCTCCTACGAGCAGTACTTC; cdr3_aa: CASSFEQASSYEQYF
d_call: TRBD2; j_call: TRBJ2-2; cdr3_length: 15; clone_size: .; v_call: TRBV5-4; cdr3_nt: TGTGCCAGCAGCTTGGGGCTAGCGGGGGTCGGGGAGCTGTTTTTT; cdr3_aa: CASSLGLAGVGELFF
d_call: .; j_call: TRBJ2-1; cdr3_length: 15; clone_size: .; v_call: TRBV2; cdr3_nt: TGTGCCAGCAGTGAGACCCGGGGGGCGTACAATGAGCAGTTCTTC; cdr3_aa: CASSETRGAYNEQFF
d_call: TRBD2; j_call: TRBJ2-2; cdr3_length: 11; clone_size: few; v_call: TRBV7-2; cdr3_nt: TGTGCCAGCTGGGGGGGCGGGGAGCTGTTTTTT; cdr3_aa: CASWGGGELFF
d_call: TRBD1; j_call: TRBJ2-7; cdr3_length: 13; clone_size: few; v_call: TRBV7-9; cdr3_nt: TGTGCCAGCAGTCCTACAGGGGGCTCGGAGCAGTACTTC; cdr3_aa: CASSPTGGSEQYF
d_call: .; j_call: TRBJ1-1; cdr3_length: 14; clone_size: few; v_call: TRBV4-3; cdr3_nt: TGCGCCAGCAGCCAAGCGGGGGGGAACACTGAAGCTTTCTTT; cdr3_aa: CASSQAGGNTEAFF
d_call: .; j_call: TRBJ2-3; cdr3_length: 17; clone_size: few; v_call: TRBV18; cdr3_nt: TGTGCCAGCTCACCACCGGCACAGGGGACTAGCACAGATACGCAGTATTTT; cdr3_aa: CASSPPAQGTSTDTQYF
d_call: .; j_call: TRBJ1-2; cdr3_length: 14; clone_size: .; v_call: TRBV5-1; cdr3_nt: TGCGCCAGCAGACCCCAAGACAGGCCGATTGGCTACACCTTC; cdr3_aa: CASRPQDRPIGYTF
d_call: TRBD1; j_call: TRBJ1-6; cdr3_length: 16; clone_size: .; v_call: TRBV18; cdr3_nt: TGTGCCAGCTCACAAGACAGGGGGTCGACCTATTCACCCCTCCACTTT; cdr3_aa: CASSQDRGSTYSPLHF
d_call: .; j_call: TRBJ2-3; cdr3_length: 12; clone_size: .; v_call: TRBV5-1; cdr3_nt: TGCGCCAGCAGCTTGGGAGTAGATACGCAGTATTTT; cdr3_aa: CASSLGVDTQYF
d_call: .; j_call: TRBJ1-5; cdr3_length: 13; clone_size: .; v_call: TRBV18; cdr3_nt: TGTGCCAGCTCAGACGGGAGGAATCAGCCCCAGCATTTT; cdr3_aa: CASSDGRNQPQHF
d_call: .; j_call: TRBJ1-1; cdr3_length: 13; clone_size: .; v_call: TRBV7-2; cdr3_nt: TGTGCCAGCAGCTTAGGGGAGTCCACTGAAGCTTTCTTT; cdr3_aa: CASSLGESTEAFF
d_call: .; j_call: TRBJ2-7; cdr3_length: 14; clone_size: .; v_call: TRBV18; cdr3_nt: TGTGCCAGCTCCCCCTTAGGGGGATACAACGAGCAGTACTTC; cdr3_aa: CASSPLGGYNEQYF
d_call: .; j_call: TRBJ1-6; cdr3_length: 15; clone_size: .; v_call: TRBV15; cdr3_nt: TGTGCCACCAGCAGAGACCTCTCCTATAATTCACCCCTCCACTTT; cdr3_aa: CATSRDLSYNSPLHF
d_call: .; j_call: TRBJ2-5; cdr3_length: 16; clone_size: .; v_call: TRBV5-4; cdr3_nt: TGTGCCAGCAGCTTGGCAACAGGCTCGGGCGGAGAGACCCAGTACTTC; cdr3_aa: CASSLATGSGGETQYF
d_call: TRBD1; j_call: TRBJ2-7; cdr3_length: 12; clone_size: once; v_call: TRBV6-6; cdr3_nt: TGTGCCAGCTCGACAGGGTCCTACGAGCAGTACTTC; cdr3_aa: CASSTGSYEQYF
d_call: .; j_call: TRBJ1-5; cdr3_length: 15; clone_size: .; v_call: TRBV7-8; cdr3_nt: TGTGCCAGCAGACTCGGGTTGGGGGCTGGTCAGCCCCAGCATTTT; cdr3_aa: CASRLGLGAGQPQHF
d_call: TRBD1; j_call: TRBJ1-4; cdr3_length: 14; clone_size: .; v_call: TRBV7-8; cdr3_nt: TGTGCCAGCAGCTCAGACAGGGACTCTGAAAAACTGTTTTTT; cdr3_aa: CASSSDRDSEKLFF
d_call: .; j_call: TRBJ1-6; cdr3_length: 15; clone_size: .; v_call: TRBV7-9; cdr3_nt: TGTGCCAGCAGCTCCTCGCGTGGACTCCATTCACCCCTCCACTTT; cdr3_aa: CASSSSRGLHSPLHF
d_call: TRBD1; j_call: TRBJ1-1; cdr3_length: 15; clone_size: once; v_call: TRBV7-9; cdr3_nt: TGTGCCAGCAGTCAGGTGGACAGGGTGAACACTGAAGCTTTCTTT; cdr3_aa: CASSQVDRVNTEAFF
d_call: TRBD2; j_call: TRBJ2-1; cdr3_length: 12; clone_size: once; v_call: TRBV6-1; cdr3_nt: TGTGCCAGCGCGGGGGTCGGGCTTGAGCAGTTCTTC; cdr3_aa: CASAGVGLEQFF
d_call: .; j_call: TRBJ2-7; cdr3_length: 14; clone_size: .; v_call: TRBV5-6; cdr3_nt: TGTGCCAGCAGCTTGACAGGGTTTTTCTACGAGCAGTACTTC; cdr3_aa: CASSLTGFFYEQYF